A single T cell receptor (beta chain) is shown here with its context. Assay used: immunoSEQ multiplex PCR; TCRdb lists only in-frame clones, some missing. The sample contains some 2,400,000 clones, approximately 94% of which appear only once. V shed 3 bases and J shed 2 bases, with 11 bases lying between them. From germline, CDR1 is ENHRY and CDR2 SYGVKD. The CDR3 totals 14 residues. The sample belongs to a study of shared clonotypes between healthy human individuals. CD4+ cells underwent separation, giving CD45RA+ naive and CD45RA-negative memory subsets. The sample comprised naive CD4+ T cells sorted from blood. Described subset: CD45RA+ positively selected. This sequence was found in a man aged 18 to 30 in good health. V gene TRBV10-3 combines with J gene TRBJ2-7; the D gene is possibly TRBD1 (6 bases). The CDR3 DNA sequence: TGTGCCATCAGTGAAATGGACAGTGCCTACGAGCAGTACTTC. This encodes CAISEMDSAYEQYF.